The 23 T cell receptor beta chains in this list originate from one sample, sequenced in a study of control samples from healthy donors and cancer patients. Using immunoSEQ multiplex PCR, the repertoire was profiled, and TCRdb retains in-frame clones only, with some absent. The data contain more than 120,000 clones, more than 85% of them singletons. Material: blood. These receptors all come from a man aged 30-40 years in good health.

The chain recombines TRBV3-1 (or the pseudogene TRBV3-2) with TRBJ2-7; D call uncertain. Looked up from germline, CDR1 is LGHDT and CDR2 is YNNKEL (reference sequence). CDR3 size: 15 residues. Deletions cut 4 bases from V and 1 base from J, with 14 bases between. The CDR3 sequence: CASSPRRTVSYEQYF. The CDR3 bases are TGTGCCAGCAGCCCCCGGCGGACGGTGTCCTACGAGCAGTACTTC.

J is TRBJ1-3 and V is TRBV3-1 (or the pseudogene TRBV3-2); TRBD1 agrees at 7 bases. With 4 bases clipped from V and 5 bases from J, the junction kept 8 bases outside the gene matches. Germline-derived CDR1 and CDR2 are LGHDT and YNNKEL (reference sequence). The CDR3 totals 15 residues. CDR3 loop: CASSRGTVERNTIYF. The CDR3 DNA sequence: TGTGCCAGCAGCCGCGGGACAGTAGAGAGAAACACCATATATTTT.

This rearrangement joins TRBV10-1 to TRBJ2-1; 11 nucleotides match TRBD2. V shed 6 bases and J 7 bases; nucleotides not matched to a gene: 11. The CDR3 contains 16 residues. The germline CDR1 and CDR2 sequences are WNHNN and SYGVQD (reference sequence). This chain's CDR3 is CASSRGSGGAGNEQFF. As DNA, the CDR3 is TGCGCCAGCAGCCGAGGTAGCGGGGGGGCCGGGAATGAGCAGTTCTTC.

This rearrangement joins TRBV25-1 to TRBJ1-2; D remains ambiguous. The ends were cut back, 7 bases at V and 4 bases at J, with 13 bases in the middle. Germline CDR1 is MGHDK and CDR2 is SYGVNS. The CDR3 consists of 13 residues. The CDR3 reads CASTSLFAYGYTF. CDR3 DNA sequence: TGTGCCAGCACTTCCCTGTTCGCCTATGGCTACACCTTC.

J is TRBJ2-7 and V is TRBV29-1; D could derive from TRBD1 or TRBD2 (5 bases each). The CDR3 length is 15 residues. With 1 base removed from V and 2 bases from J, the gap between germline ends came to 15 bases. Germline values: CDR1 SQVTM, CDR2 ANQGSEA. The CDR3 sequence is CSVEVGVVGAYEQYF. The CDR3 DNA reads as TGCAGCGTTGAAGTAGGGGTCGTGGGGGCCTACGAGCAGTACTTC.

This clone was recorded only once. The rearrangement links TRBV21-1 to TRBJ1-4. TRBV21-1 is described as a pseudogene. The CDR3 sequence is 16 residues long. CDR3 sequence: CASSKEAETPNEKLFF. The CDR3 region has the DNA TGTGCCAGCAGCAAAGAAGCCGAGACCCCCAATGAAAAACTGTTTTTT.

The gene calls are TRBV28 and TRBJ1-1, with 9 bases identical to TRBD1. Trimming cost V 5 bases and J 3 bases; bases outside gene matches: 7. Germline lookup yields CDR1 MDHEN and CDR2 SYDVKM. The CDR3 has 15 residues. The CDR3 loop is CASSSRDRVDTEAFF. In nucleotides, the CDR3 is TGTGCCAGCAGTAGCAGGGACAGGGTGGACACTGAAGCTTTCTTT.

The CDR3 loop is CASSPRWGGNQPQHF. In nucleotides, the CDR3 is TGTGCCAGCAGTCCCAGGTGGGGGGGCAATCAGCCCCAGCATTTT. The chain uses TRBV28 and TRBJ1-5, with a possible D match to TRBD1 (5 bases). Looked up from germline, CDR1 is MDHEN and CDR2 is SYDVKM. The CDR3 extends over 15 amino acids. V lost 5 bases and J 2 bases, leaving 13 bases between the germline ends.

The chain couples TRBV6-5 to TRBJ1-1; tentatively, D is TRBD1 (5 bases). The CDR3 is 15 amino acids. V was pared by 2 bases and J by 4 bases, with 14 bases between. Germline CDR1 reads MNHEY; CDR2 reads SVGAGI. This CDR3 reads CASSYPGIAGTEAFF. CDR3 nucleotides: TGTGCCAGCAGTTACCCAGGGATAGCGGGCACTGAAGCTTTCTTT.

V and J are TRBV5-5 and TRBJ2-1, with 7 bases lining up with TRBD1. Germline V gene lookup returns CDR1 SGHKS and CDR2 YYEKEE (reference sequence). V lost 7 bases, J lost 9 bases, and 10 bases stayed unmatched. CDR3 length equals 13 residues. CDR3 region: CASGGVGGTEQFF. CDR3 coding DNA: TGTGCCAGCGGTGGTGTAGGGGGCACTGAGCAGTTCTTC.

V gene TRBV12-5 combines with J gene TRBJ2-1, with a weak D call TRBD1 (6 bases). Germline CDR1 reads LGHNT; CDR2 reads FRNRAP. The V end was cut by 3 bases, the J end by 5 bases, with 8 bases between. This CDR3 region has 13 residues. The CDR3 DNA follows: TGTGCTAGTGGTTTAGGGGGAAACAATGAGCAGTTCTTC. It is translated as CASGLGGNNEQFF.

This clone came up a few times. The chain joins TRBV15 to TRBJ1-1; D gene ambiguous. The CDR3 runs to 14 residues. The V end lost 0 bases, the J end lost 0 bases, and 5 bases lay between the germline ends. CDR1 and CDR2 from the germline V gene are LNHNV and YYDKDF (reference sequence). CDR3 nucleotides: TGTGCCACCAGCAGAGACAGGTTGAACACTGAAGCTTTCTTT. It encodes CATSRDRLNTEAFF.

This clone was seen a few times. V usage is TRBV5-1 and J usage is TRBJ2-7; 9 bases align to TRBD1. Germline V gives CDR1 SGHRS, CDR2 YFSETQ. The CDR3 contains 17 residues. V was clipped by 0 bases and J by 5 bases; unmatched bases: 12. The DNA for the CDR3 is TGCGCCAGCAGCTTGGAGGGACAGGGCACTATATCCCACGAGCAGTACTTC. This sequence encodes CASSLEGQGTISHEQYF.

CDR3 nucleotides: TGTGCCAGCAGTTTACCCCGGGATCCATACGAGCAGTACTTC. This encodes CASSLPRDPYEQYF. This chain joins TRBV28 and TRBJ2-7; possible D gene TRBD2, 5 bases. Trimming removed 2 bases from V and 4 bases from J, with 12 bases in between. Germline CDR1 MDHEN, CDR2 SYDVKM. The CDR3 consists of 14 residues.

The V and J genes are TRBV7-2 and TRBJ2-7; TRBD1 might be the D (6 bases). The CDR3 runs 14 residues. Between the trimmed V and J ends, which lost 3 bases and 4 bases, there was a span of 13 bases. Germline V gives CDR1 SGHTA, CDR2 FQGNSA. CDR3 sequence: CASSFQGQRYEQYF. The CDR3 nucleotides read TGTGCCAGCAGCTTCCAGGGGCAGAGGTACGAGCAGTACTTC.

The chain has TRBV27 and TRBJ2-7; D is possibly TRBD2 (6 bases). This CDR3 has 12 residues. V shed 10 bases and J shed 0 bases, with 10 bases lying between them. The V gene's germline CDR1 is MNHEY and CDR2 SMNVEV (reference sequence). The DNA for the CDR3 is TGTGCCACGGGAGACTTCTCCTACGAGCAGTACTTC. Residues: CATGDFSYEQYF.

This clone is a singleton in its sample. This chain links TRBV27 with TRBJ1-6; TRBD1 aligns across 10 bases. The CDR3 has 16 amino acids. Trimming took 2 bases from V and 9 from J; bases not matched to a gene: 7. The germline gives CDR1 MNHEY, CDR2 SMNVEV (reference sequence). The CDR3 region has the DNA TGTGCCAGCAGTTTACTATCCGGGACAGGGGTTTCACCCCTCCACTTT. Its translation: CASSLLSGTGVSPLHF.

The chain is built from TRBV6-5 and TRBJ1-1; the match to TRBD1 covers 10 bases. CDR1 and CDR2 from the germline V gene are MNHEY and SVGAGI. The CDR3 spans 14 residues. Germline trimming cut 6 bases from V and 4 bases from J; bases unmatched to any gene: 5. CDR3 coding DNA: TGTGCCAGCAGCCGACAGGGGGCGGGCACTGAAGCTTTCTTT. Its translation is CASSRQGAGTEAFF.

The chain carries TRBV9 and TRBJ2-3, with TRBD2 matching 10 bases. Germline V gene data show CDR1 as SGDLS and CDR2 as YYNGEE. V was pared by 1 base and J by 7 bases, with 6 bases of the junction left unmatched. The CDR3 sequence is 15 residues long. This CDR3 is CASSVSGTSENTQYF. The CDR3 nucleotides are TGTGCCAGCAGCGTATCCGGGACTAGCGAGAATACGCAGTATTTT.

The rearrangement joins TRBV20-1 to TRBJ2-3; D is uncertain. This CDR3 is built from 13 residues. Germline V gene data show CDR1 as DFQATT and CDR2 as SNEGSKA (reference sequence). V shed 3 bases and J shed 4 bases, with 11 bases lying between them. As DNA, the CDR3 is TGCAGTGCTAGTGAGGTGAATCCAGATACGCAGTATTTT. It encodes CSASEVNPDTQYF.

The rearrangement links TRBV5-1 to TRBJ1-6; the D gene is possibly TRBD1 (5 bases). Germline loops: CDR1 SGHRS, CDR2 YFSETQ. This CDR3 contains 15 residues. Between the trimmed V and J ends, which lost 3 bases and 11 bases, there was a span of 18 bases. The CDR3 reads CASSSDSASNPPLHF. The CDR3, as DNA: TGCGCCAGCAGCTCAGACAGCGCTTCGAATCCACCCCTCCACTTT.

V is TRBV6-5 and J is TRBJ1-1, with D hard to call. Germline CDR1 and CDR2: MNHEY and SVGAGI. CDR3 length: 13 residues. V shed 6 bases and J shed 1 base, with 9 bases lying between them. CDR3 bases: TGTGCCAGCAGCCCCAGACCGAACACTGAAGCTTTCTTT. Its protein is CASSPRPNTEAFF.

The rearrangement joins TRBV6-5 to TRBJ1-6; 9 nucleotides align to TRBD1. CDR1 and CDR2 (germline): MNHEY, SVGAGI. The CDR3 runs to 15 residues. V dropped 6 bases and J dropped 11; count of bases not matched to a gene: 11. CDR3 sequence reads: CASRSGTGLITPLHF. The CDR3, as DNA: TGTGCCAGCAGATCCGGGACAGGGTTAATTACACCCCTCCACTTT.